This T cell receptor beta chain was sequenced in a study of human T cells and chemical hapten exposure. As for time point: patch test 3, about 24 weeks after DPC sensitization. Treatment specified: therapeutic diphenylcyclopropenone sensitization with weekly scalp DPC. TCRdb processed the RACE reads anew with MiXCR; each CDR3 protein has one entry. Of about 82,000 distinct CDR3 sequences in the sample, around 13% were seen once. This CDR3 is 17 amino acids long. V lost 6 bases to trimming and J lost 0 bases, with 17 bases between them. V and J are TRBV12-3 or TRBV12-4 and TRBJ2-2; D may be TRBD2 (6 bases). The clonotype comes from a woman in her 50s with alopecia areata. Some clones in this sample may be carry-over from other donors' samples. The sequencing here drew on whole blood, taken in connection with sensitization to the hapten diphenylcyclopropenone (DPC). CDR3 amino acids: CASSRASSVANTGELFF. The CDR3 region has the DNA TGTGCCAGCAGCCGTGCATCTAGCGTCGCGAACACCGGGGAGCTGTTTTTT.